The clone carrying this T cell receptor beta chain has a handful of counts. Its antigen is still unknown. The data were taken from a study of identical twins. The study's findings and limits: Twin sharing of out-of-frame TCR alpha was underestimated by models in monozygotic pairs.

Deletions cut 2 bases from V and 5 bases from J, with 18 bases between. Germline CDR1 reads MNHEY; CDR2 reads SVGEGT. This CDR3 comprises 16 residues. TCRdb ran MiXCR on the 5' RACE reads and lists one entry per CDR3 protein. The data show fewer than 650,000 distinct CDR3 sequences, with just under 10% seen just once and roughly 3.2% held by the top ten. This sample was shared with a second study, whose subject was yellow fever vaccine responses in identical twins. That paper states: It has been reported that, in twins, the vaccine T cell response seemed partly convergent and partly personalized.

The sequenced sample consisted of PBMCs. The sequence derives from a young woman in good health. This chain connects TRBV6-2 or TRBV6-3 to TRBJ2-5, with a tentative D call TRBD1 (6 bases). CDR3 sequence reads: CASSYLIGTNGETQYF. CDR3 bases: TGTGCCAGCAGTTACCTCATCGGGACAAATGGGGAGACCCAGTACTTC.